This T cell receptor (beta chain) comes out of a study of CD8 T cells in ankylosing spondylitis. This clonotype was counted only a few times. Its antigen remains unknown. Library preparation for TCR beta used quantitative 5'-RACE with molecular barcodes. One entry per CDR3 protein results from TCRdb running MiXCR on the 5' RACE reads. The table records 200,000 to 250,000 distinct CDR3 sequences, around 16% of them present only once. The junction had 10 bases not matched to a gene; V was cut back by 8 bases and J by 7 bases. The CDR3 is 13 amino acids. Germline CDR1 and CDR2: PRHDT and FYEKMQ (reference sequence). Findings of the study overall: Seemingly distinctive of ankylosing spondylitis blood was a TCR beta motif formed by eight highly homologous variants. The authors reported significant enrichment of disease-linked clones in matched ankylosing spondylitis synovial fluid. Disease-linked clones were found to be CD8+ and relatively rare in peripheral blood. In the blood and synovial fluid of reactive arthritis, some motif variants had been previously reported.

This clonotype originated in a male donor with ankylosing spondylitis. The chain combines TRBV13 with TRBJ2-7; 8 positions agree with TRBD2. Material for sequencing was blood, either unsorted or a sorted T cell fraction (not recorded which). CDR3 nucleotides: TGTGCCAGCGCTCTCCGACTAGCGCAAGAGCAGTACTTC. This translates into CASALRLAQEQYF.